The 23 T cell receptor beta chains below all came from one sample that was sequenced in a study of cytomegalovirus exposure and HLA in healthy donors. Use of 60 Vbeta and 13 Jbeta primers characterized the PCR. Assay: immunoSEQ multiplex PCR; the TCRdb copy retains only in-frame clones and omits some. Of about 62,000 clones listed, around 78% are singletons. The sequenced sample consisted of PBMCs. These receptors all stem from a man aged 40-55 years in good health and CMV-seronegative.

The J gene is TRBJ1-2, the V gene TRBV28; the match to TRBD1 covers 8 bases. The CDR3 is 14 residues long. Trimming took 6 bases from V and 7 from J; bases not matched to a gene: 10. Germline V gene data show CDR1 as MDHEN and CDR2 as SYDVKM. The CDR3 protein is CASSLGQGAGGYTF. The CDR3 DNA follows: TGTGCCAGCAGCCTAGGGCAGGGGGCGGGTGGCTACACCTTC.

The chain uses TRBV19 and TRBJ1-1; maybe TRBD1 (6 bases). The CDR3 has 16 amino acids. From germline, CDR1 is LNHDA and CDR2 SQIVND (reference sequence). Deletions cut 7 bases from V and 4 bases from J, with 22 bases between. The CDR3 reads CASKETGPDLVTEAFF. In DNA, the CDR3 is TGTGCCAGTAAGGAGACAGGTCCCGATCTTGTCACTGAAGCTTTCTTT. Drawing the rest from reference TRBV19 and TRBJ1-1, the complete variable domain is DGGITQSPKYLFRKEGQNVTLSCEQNLNHDAMYWYRQDPGQGLRLIYYSQIVNDFQKGDIAEGYSVSREKKESFPLTVTSAQKNPTAFYLCASKETGPDLVTEAFFGQGTRLTVV.

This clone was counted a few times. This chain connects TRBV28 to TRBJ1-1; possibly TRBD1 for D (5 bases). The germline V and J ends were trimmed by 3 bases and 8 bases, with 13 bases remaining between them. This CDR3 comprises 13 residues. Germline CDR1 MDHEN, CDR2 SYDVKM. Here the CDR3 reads CASSFGRQLEAFF. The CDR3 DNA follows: TGTGCCAGCAGTTTTGGGCGACAGCTCGAAGCTTTCTTT.

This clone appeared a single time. The CDR3 DNA reads TGTGCCAGCAGCCCTAGGGGACTCTACGAGCAGTACTTC. It is translated as CASSPRGLYEQYF. The chain recombines TRBV5-8 with TRBJ2-7; possible D gene TRBD2, 6 bases. Germline assignment: CDR1 SGHTS and CDR2 YDEGEE. V gave up 4 bases and J gave up 3 bases, with 11 bases separating them. The CDR3 runs 13 residues.

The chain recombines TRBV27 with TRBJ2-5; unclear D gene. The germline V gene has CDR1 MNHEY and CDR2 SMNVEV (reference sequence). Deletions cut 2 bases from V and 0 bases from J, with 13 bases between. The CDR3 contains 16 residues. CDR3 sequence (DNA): TGTGCCAGCAGTTTACAGCCTTACAGATACCAAGAGACCCAGTACTTC. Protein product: CASSLQPYRYQETQYF.

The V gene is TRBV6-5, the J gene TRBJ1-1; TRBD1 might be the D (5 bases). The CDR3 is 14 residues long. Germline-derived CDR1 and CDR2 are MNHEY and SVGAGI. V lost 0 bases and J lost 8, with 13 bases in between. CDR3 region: CASSYSAGDYEAFF. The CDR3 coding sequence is TGTGCCAGCAGTTACTCGGCCGGGGACTACGAAGCTTTCTTT.

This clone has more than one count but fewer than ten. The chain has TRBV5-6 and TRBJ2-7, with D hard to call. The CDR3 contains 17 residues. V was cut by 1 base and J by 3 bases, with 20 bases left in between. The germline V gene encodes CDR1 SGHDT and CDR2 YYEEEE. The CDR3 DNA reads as TGTGCCAGCAGCTTGTACGGGTGGAGCGCTAAGATCTACGAGCAGTACTTC. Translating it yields CASSLYGWSAKIYEQYF.

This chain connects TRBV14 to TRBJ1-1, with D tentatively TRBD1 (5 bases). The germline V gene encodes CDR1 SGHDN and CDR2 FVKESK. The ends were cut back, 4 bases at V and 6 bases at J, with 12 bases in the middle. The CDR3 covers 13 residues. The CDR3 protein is CASSRTKGSEAFF. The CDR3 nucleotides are TGTGCCAGCAGCCGGACTAAGGGGTCTGAAGCTTTCTTT.

The CDR3 loop is CASSIREDSPLHF. The CDR3 coding sequence is TGTGCCAGTAGTATCAGGGAAGATTCACCCCTCCACTTT. This chain links TRBV19 with TRBJ1-6; D is possibly TRBD1 (5 bases). CDR1 LNHDA and CDR2 SQIVND come from the germline V gene (reference sequence). Deletions cut 3 bases from V and 8 bases from J, with 8 bases between. This CDR3 comprises 13 residues.

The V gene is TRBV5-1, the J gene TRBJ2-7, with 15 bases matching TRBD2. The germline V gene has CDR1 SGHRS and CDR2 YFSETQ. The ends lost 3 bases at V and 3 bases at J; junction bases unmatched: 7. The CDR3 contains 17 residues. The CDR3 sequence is CASSSGTSGGPSYEQYF. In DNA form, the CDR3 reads TGCGCCAGCAGCTCAGGGACTAGCGGGGGGCCTAGCTACGAGCAGTACTTC.

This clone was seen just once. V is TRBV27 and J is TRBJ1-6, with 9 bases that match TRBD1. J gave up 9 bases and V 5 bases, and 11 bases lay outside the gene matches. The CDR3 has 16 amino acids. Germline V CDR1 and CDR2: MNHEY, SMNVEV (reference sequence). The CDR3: CASSTPPGQGGSPLHF. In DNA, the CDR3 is TGTGCCAGCAGTACTCCACCGGGACAGGGAGGTTCACCCCTCCACTTT.

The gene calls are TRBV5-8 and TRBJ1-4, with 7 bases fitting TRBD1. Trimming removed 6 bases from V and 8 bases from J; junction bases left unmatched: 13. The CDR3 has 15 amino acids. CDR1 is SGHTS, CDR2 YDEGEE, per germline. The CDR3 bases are TGTGCCAGCACCGTCTTCGACAGGGCGGGGGAAAAACTGTTTTTT. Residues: CASTVFDRAGEKLFF.

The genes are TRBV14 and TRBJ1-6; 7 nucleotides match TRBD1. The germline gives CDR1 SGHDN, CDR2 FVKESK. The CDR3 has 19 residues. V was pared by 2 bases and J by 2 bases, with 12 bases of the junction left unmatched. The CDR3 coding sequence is TGTGCCAGCAGCCAATCGCTGGGGCAGGGGGTCGCCTATAATTCACCCCTCCACTTT. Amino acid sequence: CASSQSLGQGVAYNSPLHF.

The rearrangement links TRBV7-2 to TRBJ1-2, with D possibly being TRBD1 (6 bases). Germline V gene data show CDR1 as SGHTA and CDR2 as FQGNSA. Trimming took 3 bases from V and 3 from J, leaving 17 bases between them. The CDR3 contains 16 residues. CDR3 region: CASSFPRLQGYYGYTF. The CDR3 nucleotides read TGTGCCAGCAGCTTCCCCCGGTTACAGGGTTACTATGGCTACACCTTC. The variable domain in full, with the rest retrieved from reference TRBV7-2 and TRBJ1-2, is GAGVSQSPSNKVTEKGKDVELRCDPISGHTALYWYRQSLGQGLEFLIYFQGNSAPDKSGLPSDRFSAERTGGSVSTLTIQRTQQEDSAVYLCASSFPRLQGYYGYTFGSGTRLTVV.

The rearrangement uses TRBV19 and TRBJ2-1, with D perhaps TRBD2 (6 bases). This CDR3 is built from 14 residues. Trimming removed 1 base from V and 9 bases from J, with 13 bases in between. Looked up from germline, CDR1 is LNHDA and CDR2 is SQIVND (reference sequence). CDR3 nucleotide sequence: TGTGCCAGTAGTATAGCAGGAGGGGACGGTGAGCAGTTCTTC. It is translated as CASSIAGGDGEQFF.

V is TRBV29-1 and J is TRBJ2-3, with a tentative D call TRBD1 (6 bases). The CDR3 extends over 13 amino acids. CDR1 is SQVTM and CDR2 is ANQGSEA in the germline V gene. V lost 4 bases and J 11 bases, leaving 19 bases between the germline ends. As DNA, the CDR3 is TGCAGCGTTGCGCGAATTACAGGGTCGGGGCAGTATTTT. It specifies CSVARITGSGQYF.

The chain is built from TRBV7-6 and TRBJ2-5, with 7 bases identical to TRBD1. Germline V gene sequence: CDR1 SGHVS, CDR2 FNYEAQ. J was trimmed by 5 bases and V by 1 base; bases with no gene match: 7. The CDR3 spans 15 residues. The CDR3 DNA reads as TGTGCCAGCAGCTTAGTGGCAGGGGGATCGGAGACCCAGTACTTC. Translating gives CASSLVAGGSETQYF. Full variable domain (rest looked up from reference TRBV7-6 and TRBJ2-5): GAGVSQSPRYKVTKRGQDVALRCDPISGHVSLYWYRQALGQGPEFLTYFNYEAQQDKSGLPNDRFSAERPEGSISTLTIQRTEQRDSAMYRCASSLVAGGSETQYFGPGTRLLVL.

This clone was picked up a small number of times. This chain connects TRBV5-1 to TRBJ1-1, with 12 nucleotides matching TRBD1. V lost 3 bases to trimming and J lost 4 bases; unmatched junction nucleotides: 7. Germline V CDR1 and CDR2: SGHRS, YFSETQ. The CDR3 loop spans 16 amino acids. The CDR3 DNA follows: TGCGCCAGCAGCTCCGTTGCGGGACAGGGGGCCACTGAAGCTTTCTTT. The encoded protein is CASSSVAGQGATEAFF.

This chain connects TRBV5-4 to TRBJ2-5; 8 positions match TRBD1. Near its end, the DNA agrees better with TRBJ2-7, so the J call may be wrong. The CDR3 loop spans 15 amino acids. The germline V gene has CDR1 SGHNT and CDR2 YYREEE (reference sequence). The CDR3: CASSLTQGAKGEQYF. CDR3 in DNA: TGTGCCAGCAGCTTGACTCAGGGGGCAAAAGGCGAGCAGTACTTC.

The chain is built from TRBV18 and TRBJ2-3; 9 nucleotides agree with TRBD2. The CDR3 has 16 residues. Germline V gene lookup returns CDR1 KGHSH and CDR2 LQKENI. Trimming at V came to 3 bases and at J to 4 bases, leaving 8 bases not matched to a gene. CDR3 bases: TGTGCCAGCTCACCTGGCGGGGGGGCCTCAGCAGATACGCAGTATTTT. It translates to CASSPGGGASADTQYF.

Here the CDR3 DNA reads TGTGCCAGCAGGGCGGGGAACACAGATACGCAGTATTTT. This sequence encodes CASRAGNTDTQYF. The rearrangement uses TRBV6-4 and TRBJ2-3; the D gene is possibly TRBD2 (6 bases). V lost 6 bases and J 2 bases, leaving 9 bases between the germline ends. Germline V gene lookup returns CDR1 MRHNA and CDR2 SNTAGT. The CDR3 spans 13 residues.

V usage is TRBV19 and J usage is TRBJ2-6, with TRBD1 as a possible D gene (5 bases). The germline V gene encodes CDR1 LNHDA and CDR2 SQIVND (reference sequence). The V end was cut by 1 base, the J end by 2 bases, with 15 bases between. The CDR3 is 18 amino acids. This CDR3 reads CASSIAAGYSPGANVLTF. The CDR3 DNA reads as TGTGCCAGTAGTATAGCGGCAGGGTACTCCCCTGGGGCCAACGTCCTGACTTTC.

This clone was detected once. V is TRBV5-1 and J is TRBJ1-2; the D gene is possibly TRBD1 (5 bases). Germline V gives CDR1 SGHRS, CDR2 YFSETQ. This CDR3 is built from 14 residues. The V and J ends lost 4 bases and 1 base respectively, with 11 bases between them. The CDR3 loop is CASSETTDNYGYTF. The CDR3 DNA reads TGCGCCAGCAGCGAGACGACAGATAACTATGGCTACACCTTC.